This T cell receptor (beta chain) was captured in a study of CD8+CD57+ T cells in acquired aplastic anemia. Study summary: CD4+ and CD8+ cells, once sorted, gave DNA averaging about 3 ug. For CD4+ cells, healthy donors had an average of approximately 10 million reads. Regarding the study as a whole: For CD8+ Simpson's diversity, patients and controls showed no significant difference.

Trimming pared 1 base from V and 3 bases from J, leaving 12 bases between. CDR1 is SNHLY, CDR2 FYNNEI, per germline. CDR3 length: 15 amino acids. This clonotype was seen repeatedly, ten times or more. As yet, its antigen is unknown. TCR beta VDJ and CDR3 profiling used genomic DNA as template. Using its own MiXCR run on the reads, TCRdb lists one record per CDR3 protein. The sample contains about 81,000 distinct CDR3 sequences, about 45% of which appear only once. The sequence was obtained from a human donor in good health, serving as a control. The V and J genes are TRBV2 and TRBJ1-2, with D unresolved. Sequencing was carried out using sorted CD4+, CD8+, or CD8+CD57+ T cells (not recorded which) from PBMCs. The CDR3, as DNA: TGTGCCAGCAGTGAAGACTGGACCGACCACTATGGCTACACCTTC. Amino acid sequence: CASSEDWTDHYGYTF.